One and the same sample provided the 9 T cell receptor beta chains below, sequenced in a study of blood T cell repertoires in COVID-19. Sequencing was performed with immunoSEQ multiplex PCR; in TCRdb, only in-frame clones are kept and a portion is missing. The sample includes 130,000 to 150,000 clones, less than 90% seen only once; the top ten take roughly two fifths. Sample: peripheral blood. Every receptor here comes from a human donor in a cohort sampled during active COVID-19.

The chain couples TRBV5-5 to TRBJ2-4, with D possibly matching TRBD2 (6 bases). With 1 base removed from V and 0 bases from J, the gap between germline ends came to 11 bases. The germline gives CDR1 SGHKS, CDR2 YYEKEE (reference sequence). CDR3 length: 16 residues. CDR3 nucleotides: TGTGCCAGCAGCTTGTGGAGGGACCTAGCCAAAAACATTCAGTACTTC. Residues: CASSLWRDLAKNIQYF.

The sample holds a few counts of this clone. J is TRBJ2-2 and V is TRBV4-1, with TRBD1 matching 8 bases. This CDR3 is built from 15 residues. The ends lost 7 bases at V and 2 bases at J; junction bases unmatched: 6. The germline V gene has CDR1 MGHRA and CDR2 YSYEKL. The CDR3 loop is CASTRGQGNTGELFF. The CDR3 DNA reads as TGCGCCAGCACCCGCGGACAGGGAAACACCGGGGAGCTGTTTTTT.

V gene TRBV7-2 combines with J gene TRBJ2-7, with D tentatively TRBD2 (6 bases). The germline V gene has CDR1 SGHTA and CDR2 FQGNSA. V shed 5 bases and J shed 4 bases, with 12 bases lying between them. The CDR3 is 13 amino acids. The CDR3 reads CASSLPGRYEQYF. In DNA, the CDR3 is TGTGCCAGCAGCCTACCGGGGAGGTACGAGCAGTACTTC.

The chain is built from TRBV5-1 and TRBJ1-6, with D tentatively TRBD1 (5 bases). CDR1 and CDR2 (germline): SGHRS, YFSETQ. The ends were cut back, 3 bases at V and 2 bases at J, with 12 bases in the middle. CDR3 length: 16 amino acids. The CDR3 region has the DNA TGCGCCAGCAGCTCGACAGCCGAGACCTATAATTCACCCCTCCACTTT. Residues: CASSSTAETYNSPLHF.

The chain joins TRBV28 to TRBJ2-7, with D maybe TRBD2 (6 bases). V lost 6 bases, J lost 4 bases, and 16 bases lay in between. From germline, CDR1 is MDHEN and CDR2 SYDVKM. The CDR3 loop spans 14 amino acids. This CDR3 is CASSRPGRGYEQYF. CDR3 sequence (DNA): TGTGCCAGCAGCAGACCGGGACGGGGGTACGAGCAGTACTTC.

This sequence joins TRBV24-1 and TRBJ2-1, with 9 bases fitting TRBD2. This CDR3 spans 18 amino acids. Trimming cost V 6 bases and J 3 bases; bases outside gene matches: 14. Germline V gene sequence: CDR1 KGHDR, CDR2 SFDVKD. CDR3 in DNA: TGTGCCACCAGTTCCGGTAGGAGCGGGGGGCTCTTCTACAATGAGCAGTTCTTC. Its translation is CATSSGRSGGLFYNEQFF.

This clone showed up just once. The chain combines TRBV7-2 with TRBJ2-2; 9 bases match TRBD1. V shed 4 bases and J 4 bases; nucleotides not matched to a gene: 10. Germline lookup yields CDR1 SGHTA and CDR2 FQGNSA. The CDR3 loop spans 17 amino acids. The CDR3 nucleotides read TGTGCCAGCAGCTCTTTGTCCGGGACAGGGATCACCGGGGAGCTGTTTTTT. The encoded protein is CASSSLSGTGITGELFF.

This rearrangement joins TRBV30 to TRBJ1-3; D gene uncertain. This CDR3 region has 15 residues. The V and J ends lost 3 bases and 0 bases respectively, with 12 bases between them. Germline assignment: CDR1 GTSNPN and CDR2 SVGIG (reference sequence). The CDR3 nucleotides read TGTGCCTGGAGAGCGGACGGCAGCTCTGGAAACACCATATATTTT. Translation: CAWRADGSSGNTIYF. Together with reference TRBV30 and TRBJ1-3, the CDR3 gives the full variable domain: SQTIHQWPATLVQPVGSPLSLECTVEGTSNPNLYWYRQAAGRGLQLLFYSVGIGQISSEVPQNLSASRPQDRQFILSSKKLLLSDSGFYLCAWRADGSSGNTIYFGEGSWLTVV.

This clone was detected a few times. The chain employs TRBV2 and TRBJ1-1; possibly TRBD1 for D (5 bases). This CDR3 is built from 14 residues. Germline CDR1 and CDR2: SNHLY and FYNNEI. V was shortened by 4 bases and J by 1 base, with 10 bases between the two germline ends. The CDR3 coding sequence is TGTGCCAGCAGTGTAGGAACAGGGAACACTGAAGCTTTCTTT. Encoded protein: CASSVGTGNTEAFF.